This T cell receptor beta chain was recovered during a study of neurological immune-mediated disorders. Synthesis of cDNA was accomplished via 5'RACE employing 10-nucleotide random UMIs. One entry per CDR3 protein results from TCRdb running MiXCR on the 5' RACE reads. The sample consists of around 15,000 distinct CDR3 sequences, roughly 15% of them appearing once. Overall study results and limits: Expanded clones shared no CDR3 amino acid sequences across subjects, suggesting private repertoires in all groups. HTLV-1-associated myelopathy had the most TCR clonal expansion, while multiple sclerosis had the least, a level that fell below healthy controls.

The CDR3 sequence is 13 residues long. Per germline, CDR1 SGHTA and CDR2 FQGNSA. V lost 5 bases and J lost 4, with 11 bases in between. This clonotype was found many times. Its specificity is unknown. Libraries used 2 million unsorted PBMCs kept frozen in RNAlater. This rearrangement joins TRBV7-2 to TRBJ1-2; D gene uncertain. The sequenced sample consisted of PBMCs. The sequence came from a man in his 60s with HTLV-1-associated myelopathy (HAM/TSP). The DNA of the CDR3 is TGTGCCAGCAGCCAAGACGGTACCTATGGCTACACCTTC. Its translation: CASSQDGTYGYTF.